This T cell receptor beta chain was identified in a study of CXCR3-negative and CXCR3-positive naive CD8 T cells. Naive CD8+ T lymphocytes were specified as CD45RO-CCR7+CD27+CD95-. The libraries of TRB cDNA were constructed through 5' RACE using UMI labels. Using the 5' RACE reads, TCRdb records one entry per CDR3 protein without DNA. This sample's table reports about 90,000 distinct CDR3 sequences. Germline V gene sequence: CDR1 SQVTM, CDR2 ANQGSEA. The CDR3 is 14 amino acids. The receptor was derived from a human donor in good health. Some clones in this sample may be carry-over from other donors' samples. V gene TRBV29-1 combines with J gene TRBJ1-2; TCRdb gives TRBD1 as the D gene, but with no DNA this cannot be confirmed. Sequences were obtained from naive CXCR3- CD8+ T cells from blood. Subset of the sample: CD45RO-CCR7+CD27+CD95- naive CD8+ T cells lacking CXCR3 (TNR3-). CDR3 amino acids: CSVVQRGTADGYTF.